The 31 T cell receptor beta chains below come from one sample, sequenced in a study of cytomegalovirus exposure and HLA in healthy donors. In the PCR, 60 Vbeta and 13 Jbeta primers were used. The protocol was immunoSEQ multiplex PCR, while the TCRdb copy is restricted to in-frame clones and leaves out a portion. The listing contains 120,000 to 150,000 clones. Input material: PBMCs. Source of these receptors: a woman aged 50 to 65 in good health and CMV-seronegative.

CDR3 DNA sequence: TGTGCCAGCAACCTGGGGGGCTCTGGGGCCAACGTCCTGACTTTC. Its translation is CASNLGGSGANVLTF. The J gene is TRBJ2-6, the V gene TRBV9; tentatively, D is TRBD2 (6 bases). The CDR3 extends over 15 amino acids. CDR1 is SGDLS and CDR2 is YYNGEE in the germline V gene. The ends were cut back, 6 bases at V and 0 bases at J, with 10 bases in the middle.

The V call is TRBV5-1, the J call TRBJ1-1, with TRBD1 matching 7 bases. The CDR3 runs to 14 residues. Per the germline V gene, CDR1 is SGHRS and CDR2 is YFSETQ. J lost 3 bases, V lost 6 bases, and 8 bases had no gene match. The CDR3 region has the DNA TGCGCCAGCACCCCCGACAGGGCCGACACTGAAGCTTTCTTT. Its translation is CASTPDRADTEAFF.

This chain connects TRBV7-2 to TRBJ1-6; TRBD1 might be the D (6 bases). Per the germline V gene, CDR1 is SGHTA and CDR2 is FQGNSA. The V gene lost 4 bases and the J gene lost 9 bases, with 16 bases spanning the gap. The length of the CDR3 is 15 residues. CDR3 in DNA: TGTGCCAGCAGCTCGCGGGGGCCCCTTTCTTCACCCCTCCACTTT. Translating gives CASSSRGPLSSPLHF.

The chain links TRBV19 to TRBJ1-3; maybe TRBD1 (5 bases). CDR3 length equals 17 residues. Germline V CDR1 and CDR2: LNHDA, SQIVND (reference sequence). The V gene lost 3 bases and the J gene lost 2 bases, with 17 bases spanning the gap. The CDR3 region is CASSMKGGDRAGNTIYF. Here the CDR3 DNA reads TGTGCCAGTAGTATGAAGGGAGGGGATAGGGCTGGAAACACCATATATTTT.

The rearrangement uses TRBV7-3 and TRBJ2-1; 11 bases are shared with TRBD2. The V gene's germline CDR1 is SGHTA and CDR2 FQGTGA. Trimming cost V 5 bases and J 0 bases; bases outside gene matches: 9. The CDR3 totals 18 residues. The CDR3 reads CASSQGLLAGVSYNEQFF. In DNA, the CDR3 is TGTGCCAGCAGCCAGGGTCTACTAGCGGGAGTCTCCTACAATGAGCAGTTCTTC.

The chain couples TRBV10-3 to TRBJ2-1; no definite D call. The germline CDR1 and CDR2 sequences are ENHRY and SYGVKD. The CDR3 length is 15 residues. The V end lost 10 bases, the J end lost 1 base, and 17 bases lay between the germline ends. This CDR3 reads CATVVNVNSYNEQFF. The CDR3, as DNA: TGTGCCACTGTAGTGAACGTAAATTCCTACAATGAGCAGTTCTTC.

The chain joins TRBV4-1 to TRBJ2-7, with 9 bases that match TRBD2. J was trimmed by 4 bases and V by 1 base; bases with no gene match: 8. CDR3 length equals 16 residues. Germline V gene lookup returns CDR1 MGHRA and CDR2 YSYEKL. The CDR3 protein is CASSQGRSGGFYEQYF. The CDR3 DNA sequence: TGCGCCAGCAGCCAAGGTCGAAGCGGGGGGTTTTACGAGCAGTACTTC.

This chain uses TRBV15 with TRBJ1-5, with D tentatively TRBD1 (5 bases). Trimming shortened V by 0 bases and J by 0 bases, and 15 bases separated the two germline ends. This CDR3 contains 18 residues. Germline CDR1 LNHNV, CDR2 YYDKDF (reference sequence). The CDR3 sequence: CATSRDLGGSFSNQPQHF. Written as DNA, the CDR3 is TGTGCCACCAGCAGAGATTTGGGGGGTTCGTTTAGCAATCAGCCCCAGCATTTT.

This chain connects TRBV9 to TRBJ2-1; D gene uncertain. Germline V gives CDR1 SGDLS, CDR2 YYNGEE. The CDR3 is 15 amino acids. The V end was cut by 0 bases, the J end by 6 bases, with 13 bases between. CDR3 nucleotide sequence: TGTGCCAGCAGCGTAGGTCCTGTTCCCGTCAATGAGCAGTTCTTC. It is translated as CASSVGPVPVNEQFF.

This chain uses TRBV6-1 with TRBJ2-7; no firm D call. CDR1 and CDR2 from the germline V gene are MNHNS and SASEGT. The V gene lost 4 bases and the J gene lost 3 bases, with 13 bases spanning the gap. The CDR3 is 14 amino acids. The CDR3 region is CASSAPEWVYEQYF. Here the CDR3 DNA reads TGTGCCAGCAGTGCACCGGAGTGGGTCTACGAGCAGTACTTC.

The CDR3 protein is CASSPDLADSYEQYF. The DNA of the CDR3 is TGTGCCAGCAGCCCCGACCTAGCGGATTCCTACGAGCAGTACTTC. This chain uses TRBV7-2 with TRBJ2-7, with 7 nucleotides matching TRBD2. J gave up 1 base and V 5 bases, and 8 bases lay outside the gene matches. The CDR3 is 15 residues long. The germline V gene encodes CDR1 SGHTA and CDR2 FQGNSA.

The chain employs TRBV7-2 and TRBJ2-7; TRBD2 matches 12 bases. The CDR3 contains 15 residues. Unmatched junction bases numbered 0, after V lost 1 base and J lost 2 bases. Looked up from germline, CDR1 is SGHTA and CDR2 is FQGNSA. CDR3 DNA sequence: TGTGCCAGCAGCTTAGGGACTAGCGGGACCTACGAGCAGTACTTC. It translates to CASSLGTSGTYEQYF. The whole variable domain, remainder taken from reference TRBV7-2 and TRBJ2-7, is GAGVSQSPSNKVTEKGKDVELRCDPISGHTALYWYRQSLGQGLEFLIYFQGNSAPDKSGLPSDRFSAERTGGSVSTLTIQRTQQEDSAVYLCASSLGTSGTYEQYFGPGTRLTVT.

The chain has TRBV20-1 and TRBJ2-7; perhaps TRBD2 as D (5 bases). Per germline, CDR1 DFQATT and CDR2 SNEGSKA (reference sequence). The CDR3 contains 11 residues. The CDR3: CSGLGEGEQYF. In DNA form, the CDR3 reads TGCAGCGGACTGGGTGAAGGTGAGCAGTACTTC.

The chain joins TRBV4-3 to TRBJ2-5, with 10 bases that match TRBD1. The closer fit of TRBJ2-7 to the DNA end suggests the J call may be wrong. CDR1 is LGHNA and CDR2 is YSLEER in the germline V gene. There are 16 residues in the CDR3. CDR3 DNA sequence: TGCGCCAGCAGCCAAGACCAACCGGGACAGGGGAACGAGCAGTACTTC. Translated: CASSQDQPGQGNEQYF.

This chain joins TRBV29-1 and TRBJ2-7; no reliable D call. This CDR3 region has 10 residues. V was clipped by 6 bases and J by 3 bases, with 6 bases between them. The germline V gene encodes CDR1 SQVTM and CDR2 ANQGSEA. For the CDR3, the DNA is TGCAGCGTCCTATTCTACGAGCAGTACTTC. Translated, it gives CSVLFYEQYF.

This chain joins TRBV28 and TRBJ1-1; TRBD1 aligns across 8 bases. This CDR3 spans 16 amino acids. Per the germline V gene, CDR1 is MDHEN and CDR2 is SYDVKM. V dropped 3 bases and J dropped 0; count of bases not matched to a gene: 6. The CDR3: CASSLAGTGLNTEAFF. CDR3 bases: TGTGCCAGCAGTTTGGCCGGGACAGGCCTGAACACTGAAGCTTTCTTT.

The genes are TRBV2 and TRBJ2-7; TRBD1 matches 7 bases. The germline gives CDR1 SNHLY, CDR2 FYNNEI. With V trimmed by 10 bases and J by 2 bases, 5 bases remained unmatched. The CDR3 is made up of 12 amino acids. The CDR3 loop is CATGTVAYEQYF. The CDR3 DNA reads as TGTGCCACCGGGACAGTTGCCTACGAGCAGTACTTC.

The rearrangement links TRBV9 to TRBJ2-7; TRBD2 matches at 8 bases. This CDR3 is built from 13 residues. With V trimmed by 3 bases and J by 7 bases, 6 bases remained unmatched. Germline V CDR1 and CDR2: SGDLS, YYNGEE. The CDR3 is CASSAGSGGEQYF. In DNA, the CDR3 is TGTGCCAGCAGCGCGGGAAGCGGGGGTGAGCAGTACTTC. Drawing the rest from reference TRBV9 and TRBJ2-7, the complete variable domain is DSGVTQTPKHLITATGQRVTLRCSPRSGDLSVYWYQQSLDQGLQFLIQYYNGEERAKGNILERFSAQQFPDLHSELNLSSLELGDSALYFCASSAGSGGEQYFGPGTRLTVT.

As DNA, the CDR3 is TGTGCCAGCAGTCCTACCCCCGGGACAGCGACCAATGAGCAGTTCTTC. This gives the protein CASSPTPGTATNEQFF. This rearrangement joins TRBV28 to TRBJ2-1; 7 nucleotides match TRBD1. Unmatched junction bases numbered 13, after V lost 5 bases and J lost 6 bases. The germline V gene has CDR1 MDHEN and CDR2 SYDVKM. The CDR3 is 16 residues long.

V usage is TRBV29-1 and J usage is TRBJ2-3, with D unresolved. The CDR3 is 15 residues long. Germline V gene lookup returns CDR1 SQVTM and CDR2 ANQGSEA. Trimming pared 3 bases from V and 0 bases from J, leaving 13 bases between. The CDR3 DNA is TGCAGCGTTGAGGTCGACTCCCGAAGCACAGATACGCAGTATTTT. Protein product: CSVEVDSRSTDTQYF.

The chain uses TRBV7-9 and TRBJ2-1; a weak D match, TRBD2 (6 bases). V was pared by 1 base and J by 3 bases, with 10 bases between. From germline, CDR1 is SEHNR and CDR2 FQNEAQ (reference sequence). The CDR3 contains 15 residues. The CDR3 is CASSLVISGYNEQFF. The CDR3 bases are TGTGCCAGCAGCTTAGTTATTAGCGGCTACAATGAGCAGTTCTTC.

The V call is TRBV9, the J call TRBJ2-5, with TRBD1 identical over 8 bases. Germline values: CDR1 SGDLS, CDR2 YYNGEE. The CDR3 runs 14 residues. The V and J ends lost 3 bases and 4 bases, in that order; junction bases with no gene match: 5. CDR3 coding DNA: TGTGCCAGCAGCGGTACAGGGGGTTTAGAGACCCAGTACTTC. This codes for CASSGTGGLETQYF.

The chain has TRBV4-3 and TRBJ1-4; D ambiguous. The germline gives CDR1 LGHNA, CDR2 YSLEER. Between the trimmed V and J ends, which lost 1 base and 6 bases, there was a span of 12 bases. The CDR3 is 15 residues long. Here the CDR3 DNA reads TGCGCCAGCAGCCAAGCCGGCGGGAATTATGAAAAACTGTTTTTT. Amino acid sequence: CASSQAGGNYEKLFF.

The chain has TRBV4-1 and TRBJ2-1; TRBD2 is a possible D gene (6 bases). The V gene lost 6 bases and the J gene lost 12 bases, with 15 bases spanning the gap. The CDR3 runs 12 residues. From germline, CDR1 is MGHRA and CDR2 YSYEKL. The CDR3 region is CASSPRRGGQFF. The CDR3 nucleotides read TGCGCCAGCAGTCCCCGGCGGGGTGGGCAGTTCTTC.

This sequence joins TRBV7-9 and TRBJ2-7, with D perhaps TRBD2 (6 bases). Trimming cost V 2 bases and J 7 bases, with 15 bases left between them. CDR3 length equals 14 residues. CDR1 is SEHNR, CDR2 FQNEAQ, per germline (reference sequence). CDR3 residues: CASSLQDPAGEQYF. For the CDR3, the DNA is TGTGCCAGCAGCTTACAAGATCCCGCGGGGGAGCAGTACTTC. The whole variable domain, filled in from reference TRBV7-9 and TRBJ2-7, reads DTGVSQNPRHKITKRGQNVTFRCDPISEHNRLYWYRQTLGQGPEFLTYFQNEAQLEKSRLLSDRFSAERPKGSFSTLEIQRTEQGDSAMYLCASSLQDPAGEQYFGPGTRLTVT.

The genes are TRBV4-3 and TRBJ2-3; maybe TRBD2 (6 bases). V shed 1 base and J shed 3 bases, with 14 bases lying between them. Looked up from germline, CDR1 is LGHNA and CDR2 is YSLEER. The CDR3 loop spans 16 amino acids. The CDR3 coding sequence is TGCGCCAGCAGCCAAGGTCAGGGAGGTGGAACAGATACGCAGTATTTT. It specifies CASSQGQGGGTDTQYF.

This chain links TRBV4-2 with TRBJ2-1; 11 bases agree with TRBD2. V shed 0 bases and J 2 bases; nucleotides not matched to a gene: 3. This CDR3 comprises 17 residues. CDR1 is LGHNA and CDR2 is YNFKEQ in the germline V gene. This chain's CDR3 is CASSQEWTSGPYNEQFF. The CDR3 DNA follows: TGTGCCAGCAGCCAAGAATGGACTAGCGGGCCCTACAATGAGCAGTTCTTC.

The gene calls are TRBV7-2 and TRBJ2-3; TRBD2 aligns across 12 bases. The CDR3 loop spans 16 amino acids. The trim removed 5 bases at V and 2 bases at J, leaving 5 bases unmatched. CDR1 is SGHTA, CDR2 FQGNSA, per germline. CDR3 amino acids: CASSPGLAGITDTQYF. The CDR3 bases are TGTGCCAGCAGCCCCGGACTAGCGGGGATCACAGATACGCAGTATTTT.

The rearrangement links TRBV7-2 to TRBJ2-3, with 8 bases that match TRBD2. From germline, CDR1 is SGHTA and CDR2 FQGNSA. This CDR3 is built from 15 residues. V lost 5 bases to trimming and J lost 0 bases; unmatched junction nucleotides: 4. The CDR3: CASSPRTSSTDTQYF. In nucleotides, the CDR3 is TGTGCCAGCAGCCCCCGGACTAGCAGCACAGATACGCAGTATTTT.

The chain carries TRBV13 and TRBJ2-3, with D possibly TRBD1 on 5 matching bases. Trimming shortened V by 5 bases and J by 8 bases, and 14 bases separated the two germline ends. This CDR3 spans 13 amino acids. Germline V gene sequence: CDR1 PRHDT, CDR2 FYEKMQ (reference sequence). The CDR3 sequence is CASSVDNSGTQYF. DNA for the CDR3: TGTGCCAGCAGCGTGGACAATTCTGGTACGCAGTATTTT.

The chain links TRBV18 to TRBJ2-2; TRBD1 matches at 8 bases. The CDR3 sequence is 14 residues long. V dropped 3 bases and J dropped 11; count of bases not matched to a gene: 8. CDR1 is KGHSH and CDR2 is LQKENI in the germline V gene. The CDR3 region has the DNA TGTGCCAGCTCACCGGACAGGGAAAGTGGCGAGCTGTTTTTT. This gives the protein CASSPDRESGELFF.